The rows below give T cell receptor beta chains drawn from one sample of a study of cytomegalovirus exposure and HLA in healthy donors. The data were produced by immunoSEQ multiplex PCR, yet TCRdb's version contains in-frame clones alone and is incomplete. The data show 100,000 or so clones, around 83% seen once. The sequenced material came from PBMCs. The receptors shown here come from a woman aged 18-30 years in good health and CMV-seropositive. The conserved cysteine and the conserved F or W are not part of the CDR3 here. The order of the fields is CDR3 length, V gene, CDR3 protein.

13,TRBV10-3,AISDRGQGGYEQY
14,TRBV5-4,ASSLGTGANTGELF
15,TRBV4-1,ASSQGDTRSGANVLT
10,TRBV11-2,ASLGETGELF
12,TRBV28,ASDRGVSNQPQH
11,TRBV27,ASSLARNYGYT
16,TRBV10-2,ASSSGTSGSMSKNIQY
13,TRBV23-1,ASSLSGDRRPGLF
11,TRBV6-5,ASSIGGRGGYT
14,TRBV2,ASRELAGASRETQY
14,TRBV5-1,ASSLAPERTNYGYT
13,TRBV9,ASSVGEVRGSPLH
12,TRBV27,ASSLFGGAYEQY
14,TRBV9,ASSVLSGANTGELF
11,TRBV5-6,ASSWGQGPVQF
13,TRBV19,ASSLLAGGLDEQF
11,TRBV6-5,ASSSSVGGPQH
14,TRBV4-1,ASSQGEGVNNSPLH
14,TRBV18,ASSPGRTASGNTIY
12,TRBV27,ASSTDGLKHEQY
14,TRBV4-1,ASSLGQVYSNQPQH
12,TRBV6-1,ASSNHGLQETQY
13,TRBV5-4,ASSFGRGLHNEQF
12,TRBV15,ATSRAGMEDEQY
10,TRBV4-1,ASSPSGYEQY
12,TRBV5-4,ASSLQGYQETQY
12,TRBV6-4,ASSSGIYTDTQY
14,TRBV5-6,ASSSRQGAVNQPQH
12,TRBV11-2,ASSPGISGNTIY
12,TRBV27,ASSLARPDTEAF
10,TRBV10-3,AIPRGVYGYT
12,TRBV18,ASSPRTEYNEQF
14,TRBV18,ASSPWGGGMNTEAF
11,TRBV5-1,ASSFQGSYEQY
15,TRBV5-6,ASSSMTGGPFRYGYT
12,TRBV27,ASSLGGAGDGYT
12,TRBV6-1,ASRLAGGYNEQF
8,TRBV2,ASSLMRYT
10,TRBV7-8,ASSFPGGTQY
12,TRBV7-2,ASSLEGPGRPQH
12,TRBV19,ASSIDPRSETQY
13,TRBV21-1,ASSKQDREGHGYT
9,TRBV5-1,ASSLLETQY
12,TRBV7-3,ASAMTGRIYEQY
14,TRBV6-1,ASSVTTSAPFNEQF
13,TRBV6-6,ASSFYVGSSYEQY
13,TRBV30,AWSVRGKKSNEQF
11,TRBV4-1,ASSLRQESEQF
10,TRBV12-5,ASTGYPGELF
12,TRBV6-5,ASRLKSSSGTQY
17,TRBV5-1,ASRELLGTSNQYQETQY
13,TRBV19,ASTDRRKNTGELF